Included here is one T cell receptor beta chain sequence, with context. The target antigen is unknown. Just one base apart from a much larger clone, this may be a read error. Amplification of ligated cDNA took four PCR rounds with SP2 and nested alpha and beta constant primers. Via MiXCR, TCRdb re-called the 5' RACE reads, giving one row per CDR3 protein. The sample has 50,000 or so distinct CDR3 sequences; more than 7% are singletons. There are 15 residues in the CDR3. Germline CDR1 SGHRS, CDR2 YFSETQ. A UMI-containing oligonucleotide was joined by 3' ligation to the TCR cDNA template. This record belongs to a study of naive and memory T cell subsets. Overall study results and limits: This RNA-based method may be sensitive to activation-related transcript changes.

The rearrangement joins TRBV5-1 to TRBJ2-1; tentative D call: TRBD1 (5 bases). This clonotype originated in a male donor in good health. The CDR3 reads CANSLQQTDYNEQFF. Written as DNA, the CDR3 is TGCGCCAACAGCTTACAACAGACAGACTACAATGAGCAGTTCTTC.